A single sample is the source of the 16 T cell receptor beta chains below, sequenced in a study of shared clonotypes between healthy human individuals. The table came from immunoSEQ multiplex PCR; TCRdb's copy has only in-frame clones and leaves some out. The sample includes over 300,000 clones, 80% to 90% of them seen just once. Material: memory CD8+ T cells sorted from blood. As for subset: CD45RO+ cells pooled with CCR7-negative TemRA cells. Receptors originate from a man between 18 and 29 years old in good health.

The chain is built from TRBV7-9 and TRBJ2-7; TRBD2 matches at 8 bases. Germline-derived CDR1 and CDR2 are SEHNR and FQNEAQ (reference sequence). The CDR3 is 14 residues long. J gave up 0 bases and V 5 bases, and 3 bases lay outside the gene matches. CDR3: CASSPREGSYEQYF. CDR3 coding DNA: TGTGCCAGCAGCCCACGGGAGGGCTCCTACGAGCAGTACTTC.

The rearrangement uses TRBV6-1 and TRBJ2-3, with unresolved D. Germline loops: CDR1 MNHNS, CDR2 SASEGT. The CDR3 is 13 residues long. Deletions cut 3 bases from V and 4 bases from J, with 8 bases between. CDR3 sequence reads: CASSEIMADTQYF. As DNA, the CDR3 is TGTGCCAGCAGTGAGATTATGGCAGATACGCAGTATTTT.

The chain joins TRBV7-9 to TRBJ2-7; D may correspond to TRBD1 or TRBD2 (5 bases each). This CDR3 spans 13 amino acids. Trimming removed 0 bases from V and 4 bases from J, with 7 bases in between. Germline V CDR1 and CDR2: SEHNR, FQNEAQ (reference sequence). The CDR3 here is CASSLAGEYEQYF. CDR3 bases: TGTGCCAGCAGCTTAGCGGGGGAATACGAGCAGTACTTC.

The chain has TRBV5-4 and TRBJ2-3, with D tentatively TRBD1 (6 bases). Germline CDR1 and CDR2: SGHNT and YYREEE (reference sequence). With 2 bases removed from V and 14 bases from J, the gap between germline ends came to 15 bases. This CDR3 is 12 amino acids long. In DNA form, the CDR3 reads TGTGCCAGCAGCTTCGGGGACACCTTCCGGTATTTT. It encodes CASSFGDTFRYF.

The chain links TRBV6-1 to TRBJ1-2; 8 bases fit TRBD1. This CDR3 is built from 16 residues. In germline, CDR1 is MNHNS, CDR2 SASEGT. V shed 3 bases, J shed 6 bases, and the junction held 12 bases outside the gene matches. The CDR3 sequence: CASSDMDRVDGNGYTF. In nucleotides, the CDR3 is TGTGCCAGCAGTGACATGGACAGGGTTGATGGAAATGGCTACACCTTC.

J is TRBJ2-1 and V is TRBV6-6; perhaps TRBD2 as D (6 bases). V was cut by 2 bases and J by 8 bases, with 10 bases left in between. This CDR3 is built from 13 residues. The germline V gene encodes CDR1 MNHNY and CDR2 SVGAGI (reference sequence). The CDR3: CASSYGGWDEQFF. CDR3 coding DNA: TGTGCCAGCAGTTACGGAGGGTGGGATGAGCAGTTCTTC.

The rearrangement links TRBV7-6 to TRBJ1-6; D call uncertain. The ends were cut back, 1 base at V and 7 bases at J, with 8 bases in the middle. Germline CDR1 SGHVS, CDR2 FNYEAQ. The CDR3 covers 14 residues. Written as DNA, the CDR3 is TGTGCCAGCAGCTTAGAGGGAAACAATTCACCCCTCCACTTT. The encoded protein is CASSLEGNNSPLHF. Filled out from reference TRBV7-6 and TRBJ1-6, the complete variable domain reads GAGVSQSPRYKVTKRGQDVALRCDPISGHVSLYWYRQALGQGPEFLTYFNYEAQQDKSGLPNDRFSAERPEGSISTLTIQRTEQRDSAMYRCASSLEGNNSPLHFGNGTRLTVT.

This chain joins TRBV13 and TRBJ2-7, with D possibly being TRBD1 or TRBD2 (7 bases each). Germline V gene data show CDR1 as PRHDT and CDR2 as FYEKMQ (reference sequence). This CDR3 contains 14 residues. Trimming took off 5 bases at V and 4 bases at J, with 15 bases between the two ends. The CDR3 coding sequence is TGTGCCAGCAGCCCTCCAGGGGGGGAATACGAGCAGTACTTC. Translating gives CASSPPGGEYEQYF.

In DNA form, the CDR3 reads TGCGCCAGCAGCCTCGAGACAGGGACTGAAGCTTTCTTT. The encoded protein is CASSLETGTEAFF. The chain employs TRBV4-1 and TRBJ1-1, with 7 bases identical to TRBD1. V lost 4 bases and J lost 5; bases outside the gene matches: 4. The CDR3 covers 13 residues. CDR1 and CDR2 (germline): MGHRA, YSYEKL.

The J gene is TRBJ2-5, the V gene TRBV7-2; D is undetermined. Germline V gives CDR1 SGHTA, CDR2 FQGNSA. Deletions cut 5 bases from V and 4 bases from J, with 17 bases between. The CDR3 spans 15 residues. The CDR3 reads CASSPHLVRGETQYF. In nucleotides, the CDR3 is TGTGCCAGCAGCCCACACTTAGTGCGAGGAGAGACCCAGTACTTC. Full variable domain (missing parts from reference TRBV7-2 and TRBJ2-5): GAGVSQSPSNKVTEKGKDVELRCDPISGHTALYWYRQSLGQGLEFLIYFQGNSAPDKSGLPSDRFSAERTGGSVSTLTIQRTQQEDSAVYLCASSPHLVRGETQYFGPGTRLLVL.

The V and J genes are TRBV7-8 and TRBJ2-5; maybe TRBD1 (6 bases). Germline CDR1 and CDR2: SGHVS and FQNEAQ. V lost 5 bases and J 2 bases, leaving 9 bases between the germline ends. The CDR3 has 13 residues. The CDR3 DNA reads as TGTGCCAGCAGCGTGGACAGACAAGAGACCCAGTACTTC. It codes for CASSVDRQETQYF.

V and J are TRBV9 and TRBJ2-1; D could derive from TRBD1 or TRBD2 (5 bases each). Trimming pared 4 bases from V and 4 bases from J, leaving 15 bases between. The V gene's germline CDR1 is SGDLS and CDR2 YYNGEE. The CDR3 covers 15 residues. The CDR3 DNA reads as TGTGCCAGCAGCACGTCCGGGACGAGATACAATGAGCAGTTCTTC. The encoded protein is CASSTSGTRYNEQFF.

V is TRBV9 and J is TRBJ2-2; TRBD1 is a possible D gene (6 bases). The germline gives CDR1 SGDLS, CDR2 YYNGEE. Trimming took 5 bases from V and 4 from J, leaving 12 bases between them. The CDR3 sequence is 14 residues long. This chain's CDR3 is CASREGGRTGELFF. For the CDR3, the DNA is TGTGCCAGCAGAGAAGGGGGACGCACCGGGGAGCTGTTTTTT.

This clone showed up just once. The V gene is TRBV18, the J gene TRBJ2-5, with D uncertain. V dropped 0 bases and J dropped 1 base, with 9 bases sitting between them. The CDR3 runs to 15 residues. CDR1 and CDR2 from the germline V gene are KGHSH and LQKENI. The CDR3: CASSPPRTIQETQYF. CDR3 nucleotides: TGTGCCAGCTCACCACCAAGGACCATCCAAGAGACCCAGTACTTC.

This clone has just one count. The V gene is TRBV27, the J gene TRBJ1-5; no reliable D call. V lost 5 bases, J lost 0 bases, and 14 bases lay in between. Germline lookup yields CDR1 MNHEY and CDR2 SMNVEV (reference sequence). This CDR3 is 16 amino acids long. CDR3 nucleotide sequence: TGTGCCAGCAGTCCACTACACTGGGGTAGCAATCAGCCCCAGCATTTT. It codes for CASSPLHWGSNQPQHF.

V and J are TRBV9 and TRBJ1-6; D uncertain. The CDR3 length is 17 residues. With 0 bases removed from V and 0 bases from J, the gap between germline ends came to 10 bases. Germline V CDR1 and CDR2: SGDLS, YYNGEE. The CDR3 reads CASSVGTVPSYNSPLHF. CDR3 nucleotide sequence: TGTGCCAGCAGCGTAGGGACTGTACCCTCCTATAATTCACCCCTCCACTTT.